These T cell receptor beta chains were read from a single sample in a study of cytomegalovirus exposure and HLA in healthy donors. Method: immunoSEQ multiplex PCR; TCRdb's copy keeps in-frame clones and lacks some. The sample holds 95,000 to 150,000 clones, around 75% seen once. Input material: PBMCs. The receptors come from a woman aged 40 to 50 in good health and CMV-seropositive. Each CDR3 is given with its conserved first and last residue. The order of the fields is J gene, D gene, clone size, V gene, CDR3 DNA, CDR3 protein. A D gene is named only where the DNA matches it firmly. Some rows have no size entry. The others give once, few or many, or a class for an expanded clone.

J gene: TRBJ2-1; D gene: NA; clone size: NA; V gene: TRBV15; CDR3 DNA: TGTGCCACCAGCAGAGATCGGGACACCTACAATGAGCAGTTCTTC; CDR3 protein: CATSRDRDTYNEQFF
J gene: TRBJ2-2; D gene: NA; clone size: NA; V gene: TRBV7-9; CDR3 DNA: TGTGCCAGCAGCTTAGGAGCTAGCGTAGTCGCCGGGGAGCTGTTTTTT; CDR3 protein: CASSLGASVVAGELFF
J gene: TRBJ1-1; D gene: TRBD1; clone size: NA; V gene: TRBV6-4; CDR3 DNA: TGTGCCAGCAGTGAAACGACAGGGTCTGAAGCTTTCTTT; CDR3 protein: CASSETTGSEAFF
J gene: TRBJ2-2; D gene: NA; clone size: NA; V gene: TRBV7-3; CDR3 DNA: TGTGCCAGCAGCAGGGGCCCCGCCGGGGAGCTGTTTTTT; CDR3 protein: CASSRGPAGELFF
J gene: TRBJ2-7; D gene: TRBD1; clone size: once; V gene: TRBV27; CDR3 DNA: TGTGCCAGCAGTCTGGGACAGGGGGAACGGAACGAGCAGTACTTC; CDR3 protein: CASSLGQGERNEQYF
J gene: TRBJ2-1; D gene: TRBD2; clone size: NA; V gene: TRBV7-2; CDR3 DNA: TGTGCCAGCAGCCCAGACCTAGCGGGGGGCAATGAGCAGTTCTTC; CDR3 protein: CASSPDLAGGNEQFF
J gene: TRBJ2-5; D gene: NA; clone size: few; V gene: TRBV6-5; CDR3 DNA: TGTGCCAGCATGAGGGCGGAGACCCAGTACTTC; CDR3 protein: CASMRAETQYF
J gene: TRBJ2-3; D gene: TRBD2; clone size: NA; V gene: TRBV7-2; CDR3 DNA: TGTGCCAGCAGCCCCGGACTAGCGGGGGGGCCTACCACAGATACGCAGTATTTT; CDR3 protein: CASSPGLAGGPTTDTQYF
J gene: TRBJ2-7; D gene: NA; clone size: NA; V gene: TRBV6-5; CDR3 DNA: TGTGCCAGCAGTTACTCATCCCGCTACGAGCAGTACTTC; CDR3 protein: CASSYSSRYEQYF
J gene: TRBJ1-1; D gene: NA; clone size: NA; V gene: TRBV5-1; CDR3 DNA: TGCGCCAGCAGCTTGGACGGGGGGCGGACTGAAGCTTTCTTT; CDR3 protein: CASSLDGGRTEAFF
J gene: TRBJ2-2; D gene: NA; clone size: NA; V gene: TRBV7-2; CDR3 DNA: TGTGCCAGCAGCTCGACTTCCACCGGGGAGCTGTTTTTT; CDR3 protein: CASSSTSTGELFF
J gene: TRBJ1-1; D gene: TRBD1; clone size: NA; V gene: TRBV7-8; CDR3 DNA: TGTGCCAGCAGCCCGGACAGGGTGAACACTGAAGCTTTCTTT; CDR3 protein: CASSPDRVNTEAFF
J gene: TRBJ2-4; D gene: NA; clone size: NA; V gene: TRBV29-1; CDR3 DNA: TGCAGCGTTCTCGCCCCTCCCCGGTTTCTAGCCAAAAACATTCAGTACTTC; CDR3 protein: CSVLAPPRFLAKNIQYF
J gene: TRBJ2-3; D gene: NA; clone size: NA; V gene: TRBV6-7; CDR3 DNA: TGTGCCAGCAGTTACTCCCCCCCCCGGGGGGATACGCAGTATTTT; CDR3 protein: CASSYSPPRGDTQYF
J gene: TRBJ1-2; D gene: NA; clone size: NA; V gene: TRBV7-2; CDR3 DNA: TGTGCCAGCAGCTTAGACACGTATGGCTACACCTTC; CDR3 protein: CASSLDTYGYTF
J gene: TRBJ1-3; D gene: TRBD1; clone size: NA; V gene: TRBV19; CDR3 DNA: TGTGCCAGTAGGTCACTTGGGACAGCCGGAAACACCATATATTTT; CDR3 protein: CASRSLGTAGNTIYF
J gene: TRBJ1-4; D gene: TRBD1; clone size: NA; V gene: TRBV4-1; CDR3 DNA: TGCGCCAGCAGCCAAGGACCCGCCGGGACAGGGGATGAAAAACTGTTTTTT; CDR3 protein: CASSQGPAGTGDEKLFF
J gene: TRBJ1-2; D gene: TRBD1; clone size: few; V gene: TRBV4-1; CDR3 DNA: TGCGCCAGCAGCCAAGTTGTGACAGGGAACTATGGCTACACCTTC; CDR3 protein: CASSQVVTGNYGYTF
J gene: TRBJ1-5; D gene: NA; clone size: NA; V gene: TRBV4-3; CDR3 DNA: TGCGCCAGCAGCCCTTATGCCGACAGTCGCAATCAGCCCCAGCATTTT; CDR3 protein: CASSPYADSRNQPQHF
J gene: TRBJ1-2; D gene: NA; clone size: NA; V gene: TRBV4-3; CDR3 DNA: TGCGCCAGCAGCCAAGATGGCGGTTCTAACTATGGCTACACCTTC; CDR3 protein: CASSQDGGSNYGYTF
J gene: TRBJ2-7; D gene: TRBD2; clone size: NA; V gene: TRBV4-2; CDR3 DNA: TGTGCCAGCAGCCAGGCCGGGACTAGCGGCTCCTACGAGCAGTACTTC; CDR3 protein: CASSQAGTSGSYEQYF
J gene: TRBJ2-1; D gene: NA; clone size: NA; V gene: TRBV6-5; CDR3 DNA: TGTGCCAGTACATGGCGGGGCTCCTACAATGAGCAGTTCTTC; CDR3 protein: CASTWRGSYNEQFF
J gene: TRBJ1-1; D gene: TRBD1; clone size: few; V gene: TRBV5-1; CDR3 DNA: TGCGCCAGCAGCCCTGACAGGGAATCTGAAGCTTTCTTT; CDR3 protein: CASSPDRESEAFF
J gene: TRBJ2-5; D gene: NA; clone size: few; V gene: TRBV18; CDR3 DNA: TGTGCCAGCTCACCAACAGGATACCAAGAGACCCAGTACTTC; CDR3 protein: CASSPTGYQETQYF